What follows is one TCR beta chain and its context. Patients in Seattle were enrolled during active infection, then followed longitudinally. The data are from a study of blood T cell repertoires in COVID-19. Across the study: Sites in the United States, Italy and Spain provided acute and convalescent COVID-19 samples.

Germline V gene sequence: CDR1 SGHRS, CDR2 YFSETQ. The CDR3 covers 16 residues. Trimming took 2 bases from V and 5 from J; bases not matched to a gene: 11. Authors' processing steps: Estimation of nucleated cell counts was performed using reference gene primer amplification. Assay used: immunoSEQ multiplex PCR; TCRdb lists only in-frame clones, some missing. That table gives V, J and clone size, and the DNA gave D and trimming. The data hold under 300,000 clones, with around 90% observed a single time. The clonotype comes from a man aged 25-40 years with COVID-19, enrolled during active disease. V usage is TRBV5-1 and J usage is TRBJ2-7; 9 nucleotides align to TRBD1. The sequenced sample was peripheral blood. CDR3 sequence: CASSFLSGTGYNEQYF. The DNA for the CDR3 is TGCGCCAGCAGCTTCCTTTCCGGGACAGGGTACAACGAGCAGTACTTC.